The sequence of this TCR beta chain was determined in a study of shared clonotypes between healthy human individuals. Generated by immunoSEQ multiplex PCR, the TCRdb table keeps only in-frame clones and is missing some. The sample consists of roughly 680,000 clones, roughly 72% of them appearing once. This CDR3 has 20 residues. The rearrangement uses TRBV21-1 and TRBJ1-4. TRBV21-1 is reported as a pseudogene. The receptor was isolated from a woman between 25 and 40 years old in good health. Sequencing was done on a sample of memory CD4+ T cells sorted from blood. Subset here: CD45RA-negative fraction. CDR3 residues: CASSKALLRGGRSLMRKLFF. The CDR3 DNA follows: TGTGCCAGCAGCAAAGCGCTTCTAAGGGGCGGGAGGTCCTTAATGAGAAAACTGTTTTTT.